The T cell receptor beta chain described here comes from a study of T cell changes during pregnancy in multiple sclerosis. The germline V and J ends were trimmed by 4 bases and 0 bases, with 16 bases remaining between them. CDR1 is GTSNPN and CDR2 is SVGIG in the germline V gene (reference sequence). This CDR3 is 16 amino acids long. Produced via immunoSEQ multiplex PCR; TCRdb's table is partial and in-frame only. The top ten hold just over 2% of the sample, which has some 93,000 clones, about 92% seen once. This material consisted of peripheral blood, taken after pregnancy. J is TRBJ1-3 and V is TRBV30, with D possibly matching TRBD1 (5 bases). The origin of this receptor is a female donor with multiple sclerosis, enrolled in a pregnancy study. The CDR3 loop reads CAWMSWGRRSGNTIYF. The CDR3 DNA follows: TGTGCCTGGATGAGTTGGGGCAGGCGCTCTGGAAACACCATATATTTT.